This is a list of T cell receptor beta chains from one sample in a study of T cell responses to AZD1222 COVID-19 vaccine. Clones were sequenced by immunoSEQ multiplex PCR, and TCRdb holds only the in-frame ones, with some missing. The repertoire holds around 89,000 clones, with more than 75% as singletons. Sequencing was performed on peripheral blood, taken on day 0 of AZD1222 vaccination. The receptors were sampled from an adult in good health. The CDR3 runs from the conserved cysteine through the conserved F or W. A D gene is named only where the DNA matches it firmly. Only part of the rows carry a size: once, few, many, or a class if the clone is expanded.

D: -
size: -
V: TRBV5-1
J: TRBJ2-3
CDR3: CASSSRLEPSVTQYF
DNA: TGCGCCAGCAGCTCCAGACTAGAACCGAGCGTTACGCAGTATTTT

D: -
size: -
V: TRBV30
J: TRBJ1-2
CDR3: CAWSVSGYYGYTF
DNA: TGTGCCTGGAGTGTAAGTGGTTACTATGGCTACACCTTC

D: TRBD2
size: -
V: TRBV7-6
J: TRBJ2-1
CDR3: CASSLALAGVYNEQFF
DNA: TGTGCCAGCAGCTTAGCCTTAGCGGGAGTCTACAATGAGCAGTTCTTC

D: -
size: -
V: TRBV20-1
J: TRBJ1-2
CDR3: CSGPLAYGYTF
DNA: TGCAGTGGGCCGCTGGCCTATGGCTACACCTTC

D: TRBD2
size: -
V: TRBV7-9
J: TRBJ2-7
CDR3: CASSEGLAGPSSYEQYF
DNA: TGTGCCAGCAGCGAGGGACTAGCGGGGCCATCCTCCTACGAGCAGTACTTC

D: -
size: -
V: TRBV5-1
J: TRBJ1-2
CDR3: CASSVGNYGYTF
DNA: TGCGCCAGCAGCGTAGGCAACTATGGCTACACCTTC

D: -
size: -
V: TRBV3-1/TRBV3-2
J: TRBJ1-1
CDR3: CASSQGEGRRTEAFF
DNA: TGTGCCAGCAGCCAAGGGGAGGGGCGCCGGACTGAAGCTTTCTTT

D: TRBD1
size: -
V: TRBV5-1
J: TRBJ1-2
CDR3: CASSLGFTGADGYTF
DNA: TGCGCCAGCAGCTTGGGTTTTACAGGGGCGGATGGCTACACCTTC

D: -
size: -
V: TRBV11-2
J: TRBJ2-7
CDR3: CASSLDPGLTYEQYF
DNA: TGTGCCAGCAGCTTAGACCCCGGACTAACGTACGAGCAGTACTTC

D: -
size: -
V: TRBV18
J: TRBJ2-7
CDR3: CASSPLAPSYEQYF
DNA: TGTGCCAGCTCACCACTGGCGCCGTCCTACGAGCAGTACTTC

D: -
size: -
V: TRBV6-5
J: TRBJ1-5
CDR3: CASRQVGLNQPQHF
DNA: TGTGCCAGCAGACAAGTAGGCCTCAATCAGCCCCAGCATTTT

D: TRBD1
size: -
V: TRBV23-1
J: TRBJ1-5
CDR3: CASSQSPSRQGRDQPQHF
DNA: TGCGCCAGCAGTCAATCGCCCAGCAGACAGGGTCGTGATCAGCCCCAGCATTTT

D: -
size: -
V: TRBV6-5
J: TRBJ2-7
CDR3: CASSYSMGPYEQYF
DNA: TGTGCCAGCAGTTACTCGATGGGACCGTACGAGCAGTACTTC

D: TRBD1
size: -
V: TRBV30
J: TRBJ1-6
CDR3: CAWSEGAPNSPLHF
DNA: TGTGCCTGGAGTGAGGGGGCTCCGAATTCACCCCTCCACTTT

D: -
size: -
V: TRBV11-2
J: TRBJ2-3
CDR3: CASSLTDTQYF
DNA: TGTGCCAGCAGCTTAACAGATACGCAGTATTTT

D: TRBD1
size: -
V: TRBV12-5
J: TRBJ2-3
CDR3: CASGLSRDRGHRYTQYF
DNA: TGTGCTAGTGGTCTAAGCCGGGACAGGGGGCATCGTTATACGCAGTATTTT

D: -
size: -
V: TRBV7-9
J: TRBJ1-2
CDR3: CASSLAQAEYYGYTF
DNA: TGTGCCAGCAGCTTAGCACAGGCGGAGTACTATGGCTACACCTTC

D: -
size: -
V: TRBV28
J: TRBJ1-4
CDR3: CASSLPGTVYEKLFF
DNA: TGTGCCAGCAGTTTGCCCGGGACGGTCTATGAAAAACTGTTTTTT

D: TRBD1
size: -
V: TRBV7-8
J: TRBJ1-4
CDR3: CASSSTTGAGEKLFF
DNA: TGTGCCAGCAGCTCAACGACAGGGGCAGGTGAAAAACTGTTTTTT

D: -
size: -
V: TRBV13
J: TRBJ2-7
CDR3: CASAPPGNSYEQYF
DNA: TGTGCCAGCGCACCCCCCGGCAACTCCTACGAGCAGTACTTC

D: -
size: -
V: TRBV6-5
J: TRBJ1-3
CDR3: CASSSSYSLSGNTIYF
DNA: TGTGCCAGCAGTTCCTCTTACAGCCTCTCTGGAAACACCATATATTTT

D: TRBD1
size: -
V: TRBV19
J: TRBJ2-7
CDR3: CASTRTGVPYEQYF
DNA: TGTGCCAGTACGCGGACAGGGGTGCCCTACGAGCAGTACTTC

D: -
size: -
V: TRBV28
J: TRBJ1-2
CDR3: CASRISLTATYGYTF
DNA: TGTGCCAGCAGGATAAGCCTGACAGCCACCTATGGCTACACCTTC

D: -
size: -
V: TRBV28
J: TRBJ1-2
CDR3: CASSIPANYGYTF
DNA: TGTGCCAGCAGTATCCCAGCTAACTATGGCTACACCTTC

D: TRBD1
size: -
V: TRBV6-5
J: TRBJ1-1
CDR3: CATSPWTGATEAFF
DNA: TGTGCCACCTCCCCCTGGACAGGGGCAACTGAAGCTTTCTTT

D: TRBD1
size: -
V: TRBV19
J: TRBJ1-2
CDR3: CASSRSTGTAYGYTF
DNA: TGTGCCAGTAGTCGCTCGACCGGGACAGCCTATGGCTACACCTTC

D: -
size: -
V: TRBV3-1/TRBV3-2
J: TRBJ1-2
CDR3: CASSQDRVYGYTF
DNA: TGTGCCAGCAGCCAAGATCGAGTCTATGGCTACACCTTC

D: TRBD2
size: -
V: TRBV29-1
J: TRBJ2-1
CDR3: CSVVRREGLYNEQFF
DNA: TGCAGCGTTGTAAGGCGGGAGGGCCTCTACAATGAGCAGTTCTTC

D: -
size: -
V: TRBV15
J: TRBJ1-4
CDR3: CATSRDYNEKLFF
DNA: TGTGCCACCAGCAGAGATTATAATGAAAAACTGTTTTTT

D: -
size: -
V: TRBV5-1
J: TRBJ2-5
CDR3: CASSLALGAQETQYF
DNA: TGCGCCAGCAGCTTGGCCTTAGGGGCTCAAGAGACCCAGTACTTC

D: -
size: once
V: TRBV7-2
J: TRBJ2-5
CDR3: CASRPPAGETQYF
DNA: TGTGCCAGCAGGCCCCCTGCGGGGGAGACCCAGTACTTC

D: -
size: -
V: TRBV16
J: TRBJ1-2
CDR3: CASSTHREASNYGYTF
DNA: TGTGCCAGCAGCACTCACAGGGAAGCCTCTAACTATGGCTACACCTTC

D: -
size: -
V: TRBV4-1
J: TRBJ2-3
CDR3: CASSQDQNRATDTQYF
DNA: TGCGCCAGCAGCCAAGATCAGAACAGGGCCACAGATACGCAGTATTTT

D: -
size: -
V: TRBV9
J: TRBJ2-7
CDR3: CASSVAPQGGEQYF
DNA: TGTGCCAGCAGCGTAGCCCCTCAAGGGGGCGAGCAGTACTTC

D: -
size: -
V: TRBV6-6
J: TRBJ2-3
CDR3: CASNGGRTDTQYF
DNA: TGTGCCAGCAACGGGGGTCGCACAGATACGCAGTATTTT

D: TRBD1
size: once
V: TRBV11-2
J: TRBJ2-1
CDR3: CASSSRGRMAGSYNEQFF
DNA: TGTGCCAGCAGCTCCAGGGGGCGGATGGCTGGCTCCTACAATGAGCAGTTCTTC

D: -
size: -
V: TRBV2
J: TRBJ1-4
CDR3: CASSESLAGGIEKLFF
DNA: TGTGCCAGCAGTGAATCTCTGGCGGGGGGTATTGAAAAACTGTTTTTT

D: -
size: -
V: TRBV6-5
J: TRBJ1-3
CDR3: CASSLGGAGNTIYF
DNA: TGTGCCAGCAGTTTGGGAGGCGCTGGAAACACCATATATTTT

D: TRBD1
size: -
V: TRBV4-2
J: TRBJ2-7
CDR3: CASSQGRQGPYEQYF
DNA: TGTGCCAGCAGCCAAGGCCGACAGGGGCCCTACGAGCAGTACTTC

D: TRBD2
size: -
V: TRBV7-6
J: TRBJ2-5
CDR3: CASSLEGGGTQETQYF
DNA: TGTGCCAGCAGCTTAGAGGGCGGGGGTACACAAGAGACCCAGTACTTC

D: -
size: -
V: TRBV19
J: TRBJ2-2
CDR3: CAGGRDANTGELFF
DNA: TGTGCCGGGGGTCGGGACGCGAACACCGGGGAGCTGTTTTTT

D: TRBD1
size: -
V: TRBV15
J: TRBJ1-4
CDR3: CATSRPGTGGEKLFF
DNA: TGTGCCACCAGCAGACCAGGGACAGGGGGCGAAAAACTGTTTTTT

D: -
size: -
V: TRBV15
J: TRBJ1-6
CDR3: CATSRDPRNSPLHF
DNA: TGTGCCACCAGCAGAGATCCCCGGAATTCACCCCTCCACTTT

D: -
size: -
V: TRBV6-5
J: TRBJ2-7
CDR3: CASSSGRGNNEQYF
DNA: TGTGCCAGCAGTTCGGGGAGGGGGAACAACGAGCAGTACTTC

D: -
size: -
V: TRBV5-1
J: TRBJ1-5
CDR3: CASSEWGSYSNQPQHF
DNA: TGCGCCAGCAGCGAGTGGGGGTCCTATAGCAATCAGCCCCAGCATTTT

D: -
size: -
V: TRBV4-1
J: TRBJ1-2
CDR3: CASSQSTQESYGYTF
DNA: TGCGCCAGCAGCCAATCCACACAAGAGTCCTATGGCTACACCTTC

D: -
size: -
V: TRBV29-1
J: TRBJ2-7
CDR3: CSVEDGAYEQYF
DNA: TGCAGCGTTGAAGACGGGGCCTACGAGCAGTACTTC

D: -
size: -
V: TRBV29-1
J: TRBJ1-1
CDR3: CSVKGTYEAFF
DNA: TGCAGCGTTAAAGGGACATATGAAGCTTTCTTT

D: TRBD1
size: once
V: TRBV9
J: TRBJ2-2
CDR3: CASSTGQPSNTGELFF
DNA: TGTGCCAGCAGCACGGGACAGCCATCGAACACCGGGGAGCTGTTTTTT

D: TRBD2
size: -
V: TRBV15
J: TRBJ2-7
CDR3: CATSSGSGGGAYEQYF
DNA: TGTGCCACCAGCAGCGGGAGCGGGGGGGGCGCCTACGAGCAGTACTTC

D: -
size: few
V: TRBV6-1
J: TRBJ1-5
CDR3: CASSDLTGNQPQHF
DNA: TGTGCCAGCAGTGATCTTACCGGAAATCAGCCCCAGCATTTT

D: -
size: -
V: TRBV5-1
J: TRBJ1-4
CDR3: CASSFGSATNEKLFF
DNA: TGCGCCAGCAGCTTTGGTAGTGCAACTAATGAAAAACTGTTTTTT

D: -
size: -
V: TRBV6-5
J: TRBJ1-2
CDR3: CASRYARGGYGYTF
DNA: TGTGCCAGCAGATACGCCAGGGGTGGCTATGGCTACACCTTC

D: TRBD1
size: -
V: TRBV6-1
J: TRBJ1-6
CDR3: CASRSGTGRNSPLHF
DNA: TGTGCCAGCAGGTCGGGGACAGGCAGAAATTCACCCCTCCACTTT

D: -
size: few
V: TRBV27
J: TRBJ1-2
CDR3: CASSLTGADGYTF
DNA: TGTGCCAGCAGTTTGACGGGAGCTGATGGCTACACCTTC

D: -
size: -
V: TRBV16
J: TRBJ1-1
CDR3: CASSQWGRTNTEAFF
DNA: TGTGCCAGCAGCCAATGGGGTCGCACGAACACTGAAGCTTTCTTT

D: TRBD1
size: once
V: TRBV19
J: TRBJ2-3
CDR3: CASSIGGQEYTDTQYF
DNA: TGTGCCAGTAGTATTGGGGGACAGGAATACACAGATACGCAGTATTTT

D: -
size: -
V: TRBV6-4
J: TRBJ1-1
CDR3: CASRMDRNTEAFF
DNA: TGTGCCAGCAGGATGGACAGGAACACTGAAGCTTTCTTT

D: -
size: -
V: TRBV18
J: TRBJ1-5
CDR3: CASSTDSNQPQHF
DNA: TGTGCCAGCTCTACAGATAGCAATCAGCCCCAGCATTTT